This TCR beta chain was found in a study of blood T cells in healthy people across ages (dated by TCRdb to the mid-2010s). Describing the broader study: In model experiments, template switching captured about one uniquely barcoded TCR beta cDNA molecule for every two T cells. To avoid experimental bias, donors of different ages were randomly spread across the sequencing lanes. The donors were split into four age groups: young (average 16 years), middle-aged (roughly 42), aged (about 56) and long-lived (more than 80). The study measured age-related changes in TCR beta repertoire diversity using deep sequencing normalized with unique cDNA molecular identifiers. Two additional independent replicas of 1 million unique cDNA reads from the same blood draw were analyzed for two donors (one aged 18 to 30 and one aged 80 or older).

CDR1 SNHLY and CDR2 FYNNEI are derived from the germline V gene. The CDR3 goes from the cysteine to the phenylalanine over 14 residues. Only the CDR3 DNA is retained, 42 bases long and in frame from the first base. V ends up 7 bases short and J 6 bases short, with an unmatched junction base count of 10. Study-wide conclusions, independent of this receptor: As age increased, observed TCR beta diversity per million T cells dropped in a roughly linear way, and a significant reduction was already evident by age 40. Because profiling used bulk unsorted PBMCs, naive and antigen-experienced compartments could not be compared conclusively. Estimates of total diversity based on one million sequenced T cells were considered lower bounds and underestimates. Because the CMV infection status of the donors was unknown, age-related changes in expanded clonotypes may potentially have been confounded. Compared with the aged group, the long-lived group had more naive CD4+ T cells, fewer expanded clones and increased TCR diversity, suggesting age selection. A strong correlation was found between observed TCR beta diversity and the percentage of naive T cells measured by flow cytometry.

Systemically healthy Caucasian individuals from Russia, some 36 in total and aged roughly 6 to 95 years, were included as donors. Each donor gave approximately 9.3 milliliters of peripheral blood, collected into EDTA-treated Vacutainer tubes. PBMCs were isolated by Ficoll-Paque density-gradient centrifugation, with at least 7 million obtained per sample. Total RNA, at least 6 micrograms per sample, was extracted from PBMCs with Trizol reagent. The percentages of naive CD45RAhigh/CD27high T cells were determined by flow cytometry on a PBMC aliquot from every donor. The library was produced with 5' RACE. The data were produced on an Illumina HiSeq 2500. A second PCR of about 7 to 12 cycles was performed with a sample-barcoded 5' primer and a J-beta primer mix. A unique molecular identifier was introduced onto each TCR beta cDNA molecule by a template-switch 5' adaptor carrying 12 random nucleotides. Each sample yielded at least 2.5 million CDR3-containing paired-end reads. First-strand cDNA synthesis was performed from all RNA using the Mint cDNA synthesis kit, with priming by a TRBC-specific oligonucleotide. Following uracil-DNA glycosylase treatment, a first 18-cycle PCR with universal primers M1SS and BC2_uni_R was performed on all cDNA. From the authors' description of their analysis: Normalization of each sample was performed by random selection of 1 million high-quality reads, each carrying a distinct molecular identifier. Reads sharing molecular identifiers were discarded rather than binned into consensus sequences. MiTCR, with a Q25 quality threshold and the strictest error-elimination algorithm, was used for CDR3 identification, clonotype clustering and error correction. A nonparametric unseen species model with Euler transformation was used to estimate lower-bound total TCR beta diversity. TCRdb redid the processing of the public reads, applying fastp at Q25 and MiXCR, and retained in-frame beta chains. Merged by CDR3 protein, the rows form single entries marked with the most common genes and DNA. The V and J calls follow TCRdb's processing rather than the paper's. This sample holds some 900,000 distinct CDR3 sequences; around 48% were observed only once. The ten largest clones take up about an eighth of the sample.

Turning to this clonotype: Its antigen is unknown. No much larger clonotype is one base removed from it; base qualities were not supplied.

The V gene is TRBV2 and the J gene is TRBJ2-7, and 9 bases in between align with TRBD1. What was sequenced was blood. The TCR comes from a man aged 30 to 39 in good health. The sequenced DNA: TGTGCCAGCATTGGGACAGGGAAGGTTGGCGAGCAGTACTTC. Its amino acids are CASIGTGKVGEQYF.